The 21 T cell receptor beta chains listed next were all sequenced from one sample in a study of radiotherapy plus CTLA-4 blockade in lung cancer. Here immunoSEQ multiplex PCR was the method, and the copy in TCRdb shows in-frame clones only, minus some. The repertoire holds about 31,000 clones, with 60% to 75% as singletons. Sequenced material: peripheral blood, taken from a patient treated with radiotherapy plus ipilimumab. The receptors originated from a human donor with non-small cell lung cancer whose response to radiotherapy plus ipilimumab could not be evaluated.

This clone appeared a single time. The CDR3 loop is CASSISVWAPYEQYF. CDR3 sequence (DNA): TGTGCCAGCAGTATTTCTGTCTGGGCTCCCTACGAGCAGTACTTC. The chain combines TRBV27 with TRBJ2-7; D gene uncertain. Germline V gives CDR1 MNHEY, CDR2 SMNVEV (reference sequence). The V end lost 5 bases, the J end lost 2 bases, and 16 bases lay between the germline ends. CDR3 length: 15 amino acids.

This chain joins TRBV7-9 and TRBJ1-1, with D maybe TRBD1 (5 bases). CDR3 length equals 14 residues. The V end was cut by 5 bases, the J end by 1 base, with 11 bases between. The germline CDR1 and CDR2 sequences are SEHNR and FQNEAQ (reference sequence). The DNA for the CDR3 is TGTGCCAGCAGCAAACGGGGGGGGAACACTGAAGCTTTCTTT. Its translation: CASSKRGGNTEAFF.

The chain links TRBV6-1 to TRBJ1-5, with D perhaps TRBD1 (5 bases). CDR3 size: 15 residues. From germline, CDR1 is MNHNS and CDR2 SASEGT. V lost 3 bases and J 11 bases, leaving 20 bases between the germline ends. The CDR3 DNA follows: TGTGCCAGCAGTGAGGGGGGAGTATTAGGATCAGCCCAGCATTTT. Translating gives CASSEGGVLGSAQHF.

The chain couples TRBV12-5 to TRBJ2-5; TRBD2 might be the D (6 bases). The tail of the sequence fits TRBJ2-7 better, so the J call may be wrong. This CDR3 spans 14 amino acids. Germline V lookup: CDR1 LGHNT, CDR2 FRNRAP. CDR3 sequence (DNA): TGTGCTAGTGTTCCCCCCGGGAGCTCCTACGAGCAGTACTTC. Protein sequence: CASVPPGSSYEQYF.

The chain is built from TRBV7-2 and TRBJ2-1; D might be TRBD2 (6 bases). Germline V gene lookup returns CDR1 SGHTA and CDR2 FQGNSA. V was clipped by 5 bases and J by 9 bases, with 11 bases between them. The CDR3 consists of 12 residues. The CDR3 loop is CTSSPLAFEQFF. The CDR3 coding sequence is TGTACCAGCAGCCCACTAGCTTTTGAGCAGTTCTTC.

The chain is built from TRBV29-1 and TRBJ2-3; tentative D call: TRBD1 (5 bases). There are 15 residues in the CDR3. The germline gives CDR1 SQVTM, CDR2 ANQGSEA. The V end lost 0 bases, the J end lost 2 bases, and 12 bases lay between the germline ends. In DNA, the CDR3 is TGCAGCGTTGAAGATCTGGGGCGGTACACAGATACGCAGTATTTT. Protein sequence: CSVEDLGRYTDTQYF.

The chain combines TRBV7-9 with TRBJ2-7; 7 bases agree with TRBD1. This CDR3 region has 13 residues. The germline V gene encodes CDR1 SEHNR and CDR2 FQNEAQ (reference sequence). The ends lost 5 bases at V and 5 bases at J; junction bases unmatched: 6. DNA of the CDR3: TGTGCCAGCAGCCCTCTAACAGGGGACGAGCAGTACTTC. Its protein product is CASSPLTGDEQYF.

This clone occurred a few times. One junction end disagrees with the germline gene, perhaps due to a read error. This sequence joins TRBV6-1 and TRBJ1-1; unclear D gene. Germline CDR1 and CDR2: MNHNS and SASEGT. CDR3 size: 15 residues. The CDR3: CAISESQDLNTEAFF. The DNA of the CDR3 is TGTGCCATCAGTGAGTCTCAAGACTTGAACACTGAAGCTTTCTTT.

This chain links TRBV19 with TRBJ1-2; 8 nucleotides match TRBD1. This CDR3 region has 14 residues. V dropped 3 bases and J dropped 3; count of bases not matched to a gene: 3. The V gene's germline CDR1 is LNHDA and CDR2 SQIVND (reference sequence). The CDR3 DNA reads TGTGCCAGTAGTATCGACAGGGGTTACTATGGCTACACCTTC. It translates to CASSIDRGYYGYTF.

CDR3 protein: CSVDVAGGGTRQFF. The CDR3 DNA is TGCAGCGTTGACGTAGCGGGAGGGGGGACCCGGCAGTTCTTC. The chain links TRBV29-1 to TRBJ2-1, with 11 nucleotides matching TRBD2. The CDR3 runs to 14 residues. V was clipped by 3 bases and J by 12 bases; unmatched bases: 10. CDR1 and CDR2 (germline): SQVTM, ANQGSEA.

The genes are TRBV7-2 and TRBJ2-7; TRBD1 matches at 9 bases. The V gene's germline CDR1 is SGHTA and CDR2 FQGNSA. Trimming cost V 7 bases and J 4 bases; bases outside gene matches: 8. This CDR3 has 14 amino acids. Here the CDR3 reads CASTKPGTGYEQYF. The CDR3 bases are TGTGCCAGCACCAAGCCGGGGACAGGGTACGAGCAGTACTTC. Drawing the rest from reference TRBV7-2 and TRBJ2-7, the complete variable domain is GAGVSQSPSNKVTEKGKDVELRCDPISGHTALYWYRQSLGQGLEFLIYFQGNSAPDKSGLPSDRFSAERTGGSVSTLTIQRTQQEDSAVYLCASTKPGTGYEQYFGPGTRLTVT.

The chain has TRBV5-6 and TRBJ1-5; TRBD1 matches 7 bases. This CDR3 has 16 amino acids. Germline V gives CDR1 SGHDT, CDR2 YYEEEE. V gave up 3 bases and J gave up 0 bases; unmatched junction bases: 6. CDR3 loop: CASSSGGTYSNQPQHF. In nucleotides, the CDR3 is TGTGCCAGCAGCTCAGGGGGGACATATAGCAATCAGCCCCAGCATTTT.

This clone was seen just once. This chain links TRBV7-9 with TRBJ2-5; a possible D gene is TRBD1 (5 bases). Per germline, CDR1 SEHNR and CDR2 FQNEAQ (reference sequence). The CDR3 is 16 amino acids. Deletions cut 5 bases from V and 0 bases from J, with 16 bases between. The CDR3 protein is CASSPLDSWYQETQYF. The CDR3 bases are TGTGCCAGCAGCCCCCTCGACAGCTGGTACCAAGAGACCCAGTACTTC.

The chain carries TRBV10-2 and TRBJ2-1; D gene ambiguous. The CDR3 runs 12 residues. CDR1 WSHSY and CDR2 SAAADI come from the germline V gene. V was clipped by 4 bases and J by 5 bases, with 6 bases between them. This CDR3 is CASSAQNNEQFF. The CDR3, as DNA: TGCGCCAGCAGTGCACAGAACAATGAGCAGTTCTTC.

The chain combines TRBV27 with TRBJ2-7, with 8 bases identical to TRBD1. The trim removed 6 bases at V and 6 bases at J, leaving 10 bases unmatched. The CDR3 extends over 14 amino acids. Germline values: CDR1 MNHEY, CDR2 SMNVEV (reference sequence). The CDR3 nucleotides read TGTGCCAGCAGATTGGACAGGGAGAGGCGCGAGCAGTACTTC. Translated: CASRLDRERREQYF.

V and J are TRBV18 and TRBJ2-7; D is uncertain. Trimming left V 3 bases short and J 5 bases short, with 11 bases between. This CDR3 contains 13 residues. The V gene's germline CDR1 is KGHSH and CDR2 LQKENI. For the CDR3, the DNA is TGTGCCAGCTCACCTTACAGTGGCCACGAGCAGTACTTC. It yields the protein CASSPYSGHEQYF.

The J gene is TRBJ2-7, the V gene TRBV27; TRBD2 agrees at 9 bases. V trimming: 3 bases; J trimming: 0 bases; junction bases outside the gene matches: 3. Germline CDR1 reads MNHEY; CDR2 reads SMNVEV (reference sequence). This CDR3 has 15 residues. The CDR3 loop reads CASSFLAGSSYEQYV. The CDR3 region has the DNA TGTGCCAGCAGTTTCCTAGCGGGGAGCTCCTACGAGCAGTACGTC.

This clone was seen a handful of times. V and J are TRBV2 and TRBJ1-5; D uncertain. Deletions cut 2 bases from V and 3 bases from J, with 11 bases between. Germline V gives CDR1 SNHLY, CDR2 FYNNEI. The CDR3 contains 15 residues. The CDR3 loop is CASSETRVFNQPQHF. The DNA of the CDR3 is TGTGCCAGCAGTGAAACCCGGGTCTTCAATCAGCCCCAGCATTTT.

The V and J genes are TRBV10-3 and TRBJ2-7; 9 nucleotides line up with TRBD2. CDR3 length: 16 amino acids. The V segment lost 0 bases and the J segment 3 bases; nucleotides outside the gene matches: 6. Germline CDR1 ENHRY, CDR2 SYGVKD. The CDR3 loop reads CAISESTSGSIYEQYF. The CDR3, as DNA: TGTGCCATCAGTGAGTCGACTAGCGGCTCTATCTACGAGCAGTACTTC.

V and J are TRBV9 and TRBJ2-7, with 7 bases aligning to TRBD1. The V gene's germline CDR1 is SGDLS and CDR2 YYNGEE. The CDR3 covers 15 residues. The trim removed 0 bases at V and 3 bases at J, leaving 6 bases unmatched. The CDR3 here is CASSVDVGDSYEQYF. CDR3 DNA: TGTGCCAGCAGCGTAGACGTAGGGGACAGCTACGAGCAGTACTTC.

The J gene is TRBJ2-1, the V gene TRBV7-8; 9 nucleotides align to TRBD2. Germline-derived CDR1 and CDR2 are SGHVS and FQNEAQ. The CDR3 runs to 20 residues. Trimming cost V 6 bases and J 1 base; bases outside gene matches: 19. CDR3: CASSFEGSGSSVGSYNEQFF. CDR3 DNA sequence: TGTGCCAGCAGTTTCGAAGGTAGCGGGAGTTCGGTTGGGTCCTACAATGAGCAGTTCTTC.